A single sample gave rise to the 18 T cell receptor beta chains below, sequenced in a study of blood T cell repertoires in COVID-19. Repertoires were generated with immunoSEQ multiplex PCR, while TCRdb's copy carries only in-frame clones and drops some. The data contain about 400,000 clones, 75% to 90% of them seen just once; the ten biggest clones take up around 1.4%. Sequenced sample: peripheral blood. The receptors originated from a woman aged 30 to 39 with active or convalescent COVID-19.

V and J are TRBV20-1 and TRBJ2-3; D remains unclear. V was clipped by 6 bases and J by 6 bases, with 10 bases between them. CDR1 is DFQATT, CDR2 SNEGSKA, per germline (reference sequence). This CDR3 has 11 amino acids. DNA for the CDR3: TGCAGTGCCCAAAACTCCGATACGCAGTATTTT. Residues: CSAQNSDTQYF.

V and J are TRBV7-9 and TRBJ1-6; D not resolved. Germline V gene lookup returns CDR1 SEHNR and CDR2 FQNEAQ (reference sequence). The CDR3 totals 16 residues. Trimming removed 4 bases from V and 5 bases from J, with 15 bases in between. CDR3 amino acids: CASSSQAGLDNSPLHF. The CDR3 coding sequence is TGTGCCAGCAGCTCCCAAGCAGGCCTGGATAATTCACCCCTCCACTTT.

The V call is TRBV7-9, the J call TRBJ1-1; TRBD1 might be the D (6 bases). The V and J ends lost 2 bases and 6 bases respectively, with 13 bases between them. Germline V gives CDR1 SEHNR, CDR2 FQNEAQ (reference sequence). There are 14 residues in the CDR3. The CDR3 DNA reads TGTGCCAGCAGCTTACGTCAGGGGAGGGCTGAAGCTTTCTTT. It encodes CASSLRQGRAEAFF.

The chain links TRBV7-8 to TRBJ1-5; 10 bases line up with TRBD1. Germline lookup yields CDR1 SGHVS and CDR2 FQNEAQ. The CDR3 contains 15 residues. The trim removed 5 bases at V and 7 bases at J, leaving 8 bases unmatched. The CDR3 bases are TGTGCCAGCAGCCCGACAGGGGGCGTTTACCAGCCCCAGCATTTT. Protein product: CASSPTGGVYQPQHF.

This chain uses TRBV27 with TRBJ2-5, with TRBD1 as a possible D gene (5 bases). CDR3 size: 14 residues. Germline CDR1 is MNHEY and CDR2 is SMNVEV (reference sequence). V was cut by 6 bases and J by 2 bases, with 13 bases left in between. The CDR3 nucleotides are TGTGCCAGCAGCCAAGACAGAATGCAAGAGACCCAGTACTTC. Translated, it gives CASSQDRMQETQYF.

This sequence joins TRBV7-2 and TRBJ2-7; 14 positions match TRBD2. The germline gives CDR1 SGHTA, CDR2 FQGNSA. Losses at the gene ends were 8 bases for V and 5 bases for J; bases not matched to a gene: 5. The CDR3 extends over 14 amino acids. The CDR3 protein is CASAGTSGSHEQYF. CDR3 in DNA: TGTGCCAGCGCCGGGACTAGCGGGAGTCACGAGCAGTACTTC.

In DNA, the CDR3 is TGTGCCAGCAGCTTGCATGGGACAGGCATCTATAGCAATCAGCCCCAGCATTTT. Translation: CASSLHGTGIYSNQPQHF. V is TRBV5-6 and J is TRBJ1-5; TRBD1 matches 8 bases. The CDR3 extends over 18 amino acids. CDR1 and CDR2 (germline): SGHDT, YYEEEE. V lost 1 base, J lost 0 bases, and 9 bases stayed unmatched.

The chain is built from TRBV10-3 and TRBJ2-2; perhaps TRBD2 as D (5 bases). V was shortened by 8 bases and J by 0 bases, with 7 bases between the two germline ends. Looked up from germline, CDR1 is ENHRY and CDR2 is SYGVKD. The CDR3 sequence is 13 residues long. The CDR3 reads CAIRDPNTGELFF. The CDR3 DNA is TGTGCCATCCGGGATCCGAACACCGGGGAGCTGTTTTTT.

This sequence joins TRBV23-1 and TRBJ2-7; 7 bases are a match to TRBD2. TRBV23-1 is known as an ORF, though its function is uncertain. V lost 0 bases and J lost 2; bases outside the gene matches: 4. This CDR3 is built from 15 residues. CDR3 nucleotide sequence: TGCGCCAGCAGTCAATCAGGGAGGGAGACCTACGAGCAGTACTTC. Translated, it gives CASSQSGRETYEQYF.

This sequence joins TRBV27 and TRBJ2-4; 8 positions match TRBD1. The CDR3 consists of 13 residues. V lost 9 bases, J lost 6 bases, and 7 bases stayed unmatched. CDR1 MNHEY and CDR2 SMNVEV come from the germline V gene (reference sequence). CDR3 sequence: CASSGQGVNIQYF. The CDR3 nucleotides read TGTGCCAGTTCCGGACAGGGAGTAAACATTCAGTACTTC.

The V gene is TRBV6-5, the J gene TRBJ2-1; no clear D gene. CDR1 MNHEY and CDR2 SVGAGI come from the germline V gene. Trimming shortened V by 2 bases and J by 6 bases, and 14 bases separated the two germline ends. This CDR3 region has 15 residues. The CDR3 sequence is CASSYERPSINEQFF. In DNA form, the CDR3 reads TGTGCCAGCAGTTACGAGCGCCCTTCTATCAATGAGCAGTTCTTC.

Details on this clone: Other DNA sequences in this specimen translate into the identical CDR3. The chain is built from TRBV5-1 and TRBJ2-7; TRBD2 is a possible D gene (5 bases). V was pared by 0 bases and J by 7 bases, with 5 bases between. Looked up from germline, CDR1 is SGHRS and CDR2 is YFSETQ. This CDR3 contains 11 residues. The CDR3 is CASSLGGEQYF. CDR3 bases: TGCGCCAGCAGCTTGGGCGGGGAGCAGTACTTC.

The V and J genes are TRBV15 and TRBJ2-7, with 9 bases that match TRBD2. The germline CDR1 and CDR2 sequences are LNHNV and YYDKDF (reference sequence). The J segment lost 5 bases and the V segment lost 5 bases, leaving 13 bases of the junction unmatched. The CDR3 has 16 residues. CDR3 in DNA: TGTGCCACCAGCCCCCATCGGGCGGGAGGGCGCGACGAGCAGTACTTC. The encoded protein is CATSPHRAGGRDEQYF.

The chain carries TRBV30 and TRBJ1-1; TRBD1 matches at 10 bases. Germline lookup yields CDR1 GTSNPN and CDR2 SVGIG (reference sequence). CDR3 length: 16 residues. The V gene end was trimmed by 2 bases and the J gene end by 1 base; junction bases not matched to a gene: 7. In DNA form, the CDR3 reads TGTGCCTGGAGTCCCGGGACAGGGGCGGGGAACACTGAAGCTTTCTTT. Its protein product is CAWSPGTGAGNTEAFF.

The chain has TRBV4-1 and TRBJ2-1; 10 bases line up with TRBD1. CDR1 and CDR2 (germline): MGHRA, YSYEKL. V shed 2 bases and J 7 bases; nucleotides not matched to a gene: 5. The CDR3 loop spans 15 amino acids. The CDR3 loop reads CASSQFRDRGNEQFF. The DNA for the CDR3 is TGCGCCAGCAGCCAATTCCGGGACAGGGGAAATGAGCAGTTCTTC.

The chain joins TRBV3-1 (or the pseudogene TRBV3-2) to TRBJ2-5; the match to TRBD2 covers 8 bases. From germline, CDR1 is LGHDT and CDR2 YNNKEL (reference sequence). The CDR3 length is 16 residues. The V gene end was trimmed by 1 base and the J gene end by 3 bases; junction bases not matched to a gene: 7. DNA of the CDR3: TGTGCCAGCAGCCAAGTGGGCGGGGGGTCGAAAGAGACCCAGTACTTC. Translation gives CASSQVGGGSKETQYF.

V is TRBV6-5 and J is TRBJ1-5; TRBD1 might be the D (6 bases). This CDR3 has 14 amino acids. Trimming cost V 10 bases and J 5 bases, with 18 bases left between them. Germline V gene sequence: CDR1 MNHEY, CDR2 SVGAGI. CDR3 in DNA: TGTGCCACCGAGCCCAGGGGCAGCCATCAGCCCCAGCATTTT. It translates to CATEPRGSHQPQHF.

The chain joins TRBV29-1 to TRBJ1-2; D is perhaps TRBD1 (5 bases). Germline V gives CDR1 SQVTM, CDR2 ANQGSEA. The V end lost 5 bases, the J end lost 5 bases, and 12 bases lay between the germline ends. This CDR3 spans 12 amino acids. The CDR3: CSVSTAEYGYTF. The CDR3 DNA reads as TGCAGCGTTTCGACAGCTGAGTATGGCTACACCTTC.